These T cell receptor beta chains were read from a single sample in a study of radiation and T cells in renal cell carcinoma. Only in-frame clones appear in the TCRdb table, and some are missing; sequencing was by immunoSEQ multiplex PCR. The table includes 150,000 or so clones, around 90% detected once. Sequencing was performed on blood, taken from a patient whose treatment included radiotherapy and nephrectomy. The receptors stem from a woman in her 70s with renal cell carcinoma. Both conserved end residues are part of each CDR3. The order of the fields is D gene, J gene, clone size, V gene, CDR3 DNA, CDR3 protein. The D gene is left open where the match is weak. Part of the rows lack a size; the others show once, few, many or a class for expanded clones.

>.|TRBJ2-2|.|TRBV5-6
TGTGCCAGCAGCTTGATTGGAGCTAACACCGGGGAGCTGTTTTTT
CASSLIGANTGELFF
>.|TRBJ2-7|.|TRBV18
TGTGCCAGCTCACTGACGTCAGGGGATCTCGCCTACGAGCAGTACTTC
CASSLTSGDLAYEQYF
>.|TRBJ2-3|.|TRBV7-8
TGTGCCAGCAGCCAGCGACAGGTTACTAGCACAGATACGCAGTATTTT
CASSQRQVTSTDTQYF
>.|TRBJ1-2|.|TRBV19
TGTGCCAGTAGCGGGGCATACTATGGCTACACCTTC
CASSGAYYGYTF
>.|TRBJ2-5|.|TRBV11-3
TGTGCCAGCAGCTCGGTCGGGGGGACCCAGTACTTC
CASSSVGGTQYF
>TRBD2|TRBJ2-3|.|TRBV5-1
TGCGCCAGCAGCTCTAGCGGGGGCCGAGGAGATACGCAGTATTTT
CASSSSGGRGDTQYF
>.|TRBJ1-5|.|TRBV30
TGTGCCTGGAGAGCCCCTGGGGGAGGAAGCAATCAGCCCCAGCATTTT
CAWRAPGGGSNQPQHF
>TRBD2|TRBJ2-3|once|TRBV11-2
TGTGCCAGCAGCCGCACCGGGACTAGCGGGGGAGATACGCAGTATTTT
CASSRTGTSGGDTQYF
>.|TRBJ2-2|.|TRBV7-2
TGTGCCAGCAGCTTATGGACGGCGAACACCGGGGAGCTGTTTTTT
CASSLWTANTGELFF
>TRBD1|TRBJ2-7|once|TRBV6-5
TGTGCCGCCGAGGGGGCGCGAGGCGAGCAGTACTTC
CAAEGARGEQYF
>.|TRBJ2-6|.|TRBV2
TGTGCCAGCAGGCAGTTCTCTGGGGCCAACGTCCTGACTTTC
CASRQFSGANVLTF
>.|TRBJ1-1|once|TRBV6-6
TGTGCCAGCAGTTATTCATGGGACACCATGAACACTGAAGCTTTCTTT
CASSYSWDTMNTEAFF
>TRBD1|TRBJ1-2|.|TRBV5-1
TGCGCCAGCAGGCCCGGGACAGTGATCTATGGCTACACCTTC
CASRPGTVIYGYTF
>.|TRBJ1-6|.|TRBV5-1
TGCGCCAGCAGTGAGGACGGGGCATATAATTCACCCCTCCACTTT
CASSEDGAYNSPLHF
>TRBD1|TRBJ1-5|few|TRBV28
TGTGCCAGCAGGGACAGGGGAAGAGGTCCCCAGCATTTT
CASRDRGRGPQHF
>TRBD1|TRBJ2-5|.|TRBV5-1
TGCGCCAGCAGCCTTCGACAGGGCAAAGAGACCCAGTACTTC
CASSLRQGKETQYF
>.|TRBJ2-3|.|TRBV6-5
TGTGCCAGCAGTTACCTGAGGGGTACGCAGTATTTT
CASSYLRGTQYF
>TRBD2|TRBJ2-7|.|TRBV28
TGTGCCAGCAGTTTAGATAGCCTAGCGGGGAGAGGGGAGCAGTACTTC
CASSLDSLAGRGEQYF